This paragraph reports one T cell receptor beta chain. The V end lost 6 bases, the J end lost 2 bases, and 13 bases lay between the germline ends. Germline-derived CDR1 and CDR2 are MNHEY and SVGEGT. The CDR3 runs 15 residues. Generated by immunoSEQ multiplex PCR, the TCRdb table keeps only in-frame clones and is missing some. The sample yields about 230,000 clones, roughly nine tenths seen once. This sample is drawn from a study of blood T cell repertoires in COVID-19. Study at large: From the United States, Italy and Spain came samples of acute and convalescent COVID-19.

Sequencing was performed on peripheral blood. The chain joins TRBV6-2 or TRBV6-3 to TRBJ1-4; no firm D call. This sequence originates from a woman aged 18-29 years who had recovered from COVID-19. The CDR3, as DNA: TGTGCCAGCAGCCCTTTTGGGAGCACTAATGAAAAACTGTTTTTT. This gives the protein CASSPFGSTNEKLFF.